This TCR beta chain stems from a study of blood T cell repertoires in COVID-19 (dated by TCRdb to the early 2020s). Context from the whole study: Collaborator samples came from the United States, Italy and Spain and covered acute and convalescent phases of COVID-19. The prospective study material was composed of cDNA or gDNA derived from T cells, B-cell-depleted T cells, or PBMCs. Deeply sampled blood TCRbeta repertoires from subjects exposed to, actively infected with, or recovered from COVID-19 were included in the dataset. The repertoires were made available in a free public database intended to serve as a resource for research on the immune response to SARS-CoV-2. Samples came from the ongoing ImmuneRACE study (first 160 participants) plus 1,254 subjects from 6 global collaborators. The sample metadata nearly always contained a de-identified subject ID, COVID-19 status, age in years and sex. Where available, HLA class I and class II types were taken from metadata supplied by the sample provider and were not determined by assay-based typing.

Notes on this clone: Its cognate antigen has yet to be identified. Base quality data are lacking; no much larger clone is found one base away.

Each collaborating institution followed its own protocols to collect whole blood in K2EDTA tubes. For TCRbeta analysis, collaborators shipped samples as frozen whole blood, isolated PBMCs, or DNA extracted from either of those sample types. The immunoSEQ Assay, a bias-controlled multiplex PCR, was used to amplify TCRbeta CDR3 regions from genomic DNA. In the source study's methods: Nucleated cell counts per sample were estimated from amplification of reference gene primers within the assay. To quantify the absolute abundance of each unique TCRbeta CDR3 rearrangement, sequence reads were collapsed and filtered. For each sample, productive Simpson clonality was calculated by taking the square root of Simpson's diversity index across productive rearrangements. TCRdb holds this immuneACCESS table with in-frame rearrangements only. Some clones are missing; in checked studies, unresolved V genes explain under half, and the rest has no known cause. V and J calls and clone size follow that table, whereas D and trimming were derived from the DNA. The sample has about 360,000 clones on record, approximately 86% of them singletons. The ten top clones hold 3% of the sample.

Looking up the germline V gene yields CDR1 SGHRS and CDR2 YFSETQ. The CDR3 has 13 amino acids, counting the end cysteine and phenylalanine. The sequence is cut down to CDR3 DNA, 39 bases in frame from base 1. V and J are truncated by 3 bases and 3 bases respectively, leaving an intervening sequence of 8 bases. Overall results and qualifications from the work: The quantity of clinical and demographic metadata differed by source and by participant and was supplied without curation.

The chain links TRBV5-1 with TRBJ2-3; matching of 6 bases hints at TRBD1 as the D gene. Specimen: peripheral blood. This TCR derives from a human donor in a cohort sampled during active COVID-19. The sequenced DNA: TGCGCCAGCAGCTATAGGGGGACAGATACGCAGTATTTT. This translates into CASSYRGTDTQYF.